Each of the 28 T cell receptor beta chains below was sequenced from the same sample in a study of blood T cell repertoires in COVID-19. Data came from immunoSEQ multiplex PCR; TCRdb stores just in-frame clones and leaves some out. The sample consists of about 200,000 clones, approximately 90% of them appearing once. Sequencing was done on a sample of peripheral blood. The receptors shown here come from a man aged 55 to 70 with COVID-19, enrolled during active disease.

The chain employs TRBV23-1 and TRBJ2-1; 7 positions agree with TRBD2. TRBV23-1 is flagged as an ORF with uncertain function. Trimming removed 11 bases from V and 0 bases from J; junction bases left unmatched: 25. The CDR3 totals 20 residues. The CDR3 bases are TGCGCCCGCGGGCCCACAAGGGATTTAAGCGGGATCAGCTCCTACAATGAGCAGTTCTTC. Protein: CARGPTRDLSGISSYNEQFF.

This sequence joins TRBV18 and TRBJ2-1; 10 bases line up with TRBD2. The CDR3 has 16 amino acids. The V segment lost 3 bases and the J segment 9 bases; nucleotides outside the gene matches: 11. Germline CDR1 and CDR2: KGHSH and LQKENI. CDR3 nucleotides: TGTGCCAGCTCACCTCCTGAGGGAGCGGGGGGGAGTGAGCAGTTCTTC. It translates to CASSPPEGAGGSEQFF.

The chain links TRBV28 to TRBJ2-2, with TRBD2 matching 10 bases. This CDR3 comprises 15 residues. V shed 5 bases and J 2 bases; nucleotides not matched to a gene: 2. Per germline, CDR1 MDHEN and CDR2 SYDVKM. CDR3 region: CASSGLAANTGELFF. The DNA of the CDR3 is TGTGCCAGCAGTGGACTAGCGGCAAACACCGGGGAGCTGTTTTTT.

The chain combines TRBV6-5 with TRBJ1-5, with unresolved D. Germline CDR1 and CDR2: MNHEY and SVGAGI. This CDR3 comprises 13 residues. The V end was cut by 7 bases, the J end by 3 bases, with 10 bases between. DNA for the CDR3: TGTGCCAGCAAGGAGGGAATCAATCAGCCCCAGCATTTT. This codes for CASKEGINQPQHF.

The V call is TRBV3-1 (or the pseudogene TRBV3-2), the J call TRBJ1-2; 11 positions match TRBD1. The J segment lost 4 bases and the V segment lost 4 bases, leaving 17 bases of the junction unmatched. The CDR3 loop spans 19 amino acids. CDR1 and CDR2 (germline): LGHDT, YNNKEL (reference sequence). CDR3 sequence reads: CASSPPPPGQGVMSYGYTF. CDR3 DNA: TGTGCCAGCAGCCCTCCTCCCCCGGGACAGGGGGTGATGAGCTATGGCTACACCTTC.

V gene TRBV24-1 combines with J gene TRBJ2-1, with 8 positions matching TRBD2. Germline CDR1 KGHDR, CDR2 SFDVKD. CDR3 length: 14 residues. V dropped 7 bases and J dropped 7; count of bases not matched to a gene: 8. CDR3 amino acids: CATRKRERGNEQFF. The CDR3 DNA reads as TGTGCCACCAGGAAGCGGGAGCGAGGGAATGAGCAGTTCTTC.

This chain links TRBV18 with TRBJ1-2, with D maybe TRBD1 (5 bases). V was trimmed by 0 bases and J by 7 bases, leaving 12 bases between them. The germline V gene encodes CDR1 KGHSH and CDR2 LQKENI. The CDR3 covers 14 residues. The DNA of the CDR3 is TGTGCCAGCTCACCACCTGGCCAGGGTCCTGGCTACACCTTC. Protein sequence: CASSPPGQGPGYTF.

This clone came up once. The chain couples TRBV18 to TRBJ1-5, with D perhaps TRBD1 (6 bases). Germline V gene data show CDR1 as KGHSH and CDR2 as LQKENI. The CDR3 runs to 16 residues. V was pared by 3 bases and J by 0 bases, with 12 bases between. The DNA of the CDR3 is TGTGCCAGCTCACCGGACAGATCTAATAGCAATCAGCCCCAGCATTTT. This sequence encodes CASSPDRSNSNQPQHF.

This sequence joins TRBV19 and TRBJ1-1; D perhaps matches TRBD1 (6 bases). This CDR3 contains 16 residues. The germline gives CDR1 LNHDA, CDR2 SQIVND (reference sequence). V lost 2 bases and J 1 base, leaving 14 bases between the germline ends. CDR3 residues: CASSIFRGAANTEAFF. CDR3 nucleotides: TGTGCCAGTAGTATATTTCGGGGGGCGGCGAACACTGAAGCTTTCTTT.

The V gene is TRBV11-2, the J gene TRBJ2-7; D remains unclear. In germline, CDR1 is SGHAT, CDR2 FQNNGV. The CDR3 extends over 14 amino acids. Deletions cut 5 bases from V and 6 bases from J, with 17 bases between. Here the CDR3 DNA reads TGTGCCAGCAGCCTAAGACGCGGCGCGGCCGAGCAGTACTTC. Its protein product is CASSLRRGAAEQYF.

The chain joins TRBV4-3 to TRBJ1-1, with no clear D. Between the trimmed V and J ends, which lost 4 bases and 1 base, there was a span of 7 bases. CDR3 length: 13 amino acids. In germline, CDR1 is LGHNA, CDR2 YSLEER. The CDR3 sequence: CASSRTENTEAFF. CDR3 bases: TGCGCCAGCAGCCGCACAGAGAACACTGAAGCTTTCTTT.

The chain joins TRBV5-1 to TRBJ2-1; 9 nucleotides align to TRBD2. The V gene's germline CDR1 is SGHRS and CDR2 YFSETQ. V was clipped by 0 bases and J by 2 bases; unmatched bases: 0. This CDR3 has 15 residues. CDR3 in amino acids: CASSLVAGAYNEQFF. Written as DNA, the CDR3 is TGCGCCAGCAGCTTGGTAGCGGGGGCCTACAATGAGCAGTTCTTC.

This chain joins TRBV19 and TRBJ2-2; D unclear. V was pared by 3 bases and J by 7 bases, with 15 bases between. From germline, CDR1 is LNHDA and CDR2 SQIVND (reference sequence). This CDR3 region has 15 residues. Written as DNA, the CDR3 is TGTGCCAGTAGTATGTCGGCGAATCGCGGCGGGGAGCTGTTTTTT. This encodes CASSMSANRGGELFF.

CDR3 region: CASSLDRSYGYTF. The CDR3 DNA follows: TGTGCCAGCAGCTTGGACAGGAGCTATGGCTACACCTTC. The V gene is TRBV2, the J gene TRBJ1-2; 7 bases map to TRBD1. With 6 bases clipped from V and 4 bases from J, the junction kept 5 bases outside the gene matches. CDR1 and CDR2 from the germline V gene are SNHLY and FYNNEI. The CDR3 spans 13 residues.

The CDR3 loop is CSARKNTEAFF. CDR3 nucleotide sequence: TGCAGTGCCAGGAAGAACACTGAAGCTTTCTTT. This chain uses TRBV20-1 with TRBJ1-1; D gene ambiguous. There are 11 residues in the CDR3. Trimming cost V 6 bases and J 1 base, with 6 bases left between them. The germline V gene encodes CDR1 DFQATT and CDR2 SNEGSKA (reference sequence).

V is TRBV2 and J is TRBJ2-2; TRBD1 aligns across 7 bases. Germline V gene data show CDR1 as SNHLY and CDR2 as FYNNEI. This CDR3 is built from 18 residues. The J segment lost 0 bases and the V segment lost 3 bases, leaving 10 bases of the junction unmatched. This CDR3 is CASSELLSGTANTGELFF. In DNA, the CDR3 is TGTGCCAGCAGTGAGCTTTTATCCGGGACAGCGAACACCGGGGAGCTGTTTTTT.

The chain is built from TRBV5-1 and TRBJ1-4; tentative D call: TRBD1 (6 bases). This CDR3 region has 13 residues. CDR1 and CDR2 from the germline V gene are SGHRS and YFSETQ. V was pared by 4 bases and J by 7 bases, with 11 bases between. In nucleotides, the CDR3 is TGCGCCAGCAGCCCCGACAGGTCTGAAAAACTGTTTTTT. This translates into CASSPDRSEKLFF.

The V gene is TRBV2, the J gene TRBJ2-3; 11 bases line up with TRBD2. CDR1 is SNHLY and CDR2 is FYNNEI in the germline V gene. There are 15 residues in the CDR3. V gave up 5 bases and J gave up 2 bases; unmatched junction bases: 3. The CDR3 loop is CASSQGLAVTDTQYF. As DNA, the CDR3 is TGTGCCAGCAGTCAGGGACTAGCGGTCACAGATACGCAGTATTTT.

The chain has TRBV5-1 and TRBJ2-2, with TRBD1 matching 8 bases. The junction had 5 bases not matched to a gene; V was cut back by 5 bases and J by 5 bases. In germline, CDR1 is SGHRS, CDR2 YFSETQ. The CDR3 loop spans 14 amino acids. CDR3 bases: TGCGCCAGCAGAGGGACAGGAGATACCGGGGAGCTGTTTTTT. Translation: CASRGTGDTGELFF.

The rearrangement joins TRBV2 to TRBJ2-1, with TRBD2 matching over 10 bases. The germline V gene has CDR1 SNHLY and CDR2 FYNNEI. This CDR3 contains 15 residues. The V and J ends lost 4 bases and 3 bases, in that order; junction bases with no gene match: 3. CDR3 DNA sequence: TGTGCCAGCAGTGCGGAGCGGGGGGGCTACAATGAGCAGTTCTTC. This codes for CASSAERGGYNEQFF.

The rearrangement joins TRBV7-9 to TRBJ1-2, with D possibly matching TRBD1 (5 bases). The CDR3 totals 14 residues. Germline V gene lookup returns CDR1 SEHNR and CDR2 FQNEAQ (reference sequence). The ends were cut back, 5 bases at V and 2 bases at J, with 12 bases in the middle. The CDR3 nucleotides read TGTGCCAGCAGCCCACCGGGACTGAACTATGGCTACACCTTC. Translating gives CASSPPGLNYGYTF.

This rearrangement joins TRBV6-5 to TRBJ1-6; 10 bases match TRBD1. Losses at the gene ends were 2 bases for V and 9 bases for J; bases not matched to a gene: 4. There are 15 residues in the CDR3. The germline V gene has CDR1 MNHEY and CDR2 SVGAGI. DNA for the CDR3: TGTGCCAGCAGTTACGACGGACAGGGGGGTTCACCCCTCCACTTT. Translating it yields CASSYDGQGGSPLHF.

This sequence joins TRBV6-1 and TRBJ2-7; D is uncertain. Between the trimmed V and J ends, which lost 2 bases and 5 bases, there was a span of 7 bases. The germline gives CDR1 MNHNS, CDR2 SASEGT. The CDR3 length is 12 residues. CDR3 sequence (DNA): TGTGCCAGCAGTGAAAGCGACCACGAGCAGTACTTC. As protein: CASSESDHEQYF.

The rearrangement links TRBV6-2 or TRBV6-3 to TRBJ2-7, with D perhaps matching TRBD2 (5 bases). The CDR3 is 16 residues long. V was pared by 0 bases and J by 3 bases, with 15 bases between. CDR1 is MNHEY and CDR2 is SVGEGT in the germline V gene. This CDR3 reads CASSYSRNGGLYEQYF. The CDR3 region has the DNA TGTGCCAGCAGTTACTCAAGGAACGGCGGACTCTACGAGCAGTACTTC.

The chain uses TRBV28 and TRBJ1-2; D may be TRBD1 (5 bases). V was shortened by 7 bases and J by 10 bases, with 28 bases between the two germline ends. The length of the CDR3 is 16 residues. CDR1 MDHEN and CDR2 SYDVKM come from the germline V gene. As DNA, the CDR3 is TGTGCCAGCACCCTGGGGGGAGTCAGGGCCCCGGGGCTCTACACCTTC. Translation gives CASTLGGVRAPGLYTF.

The rearrangement joins TRBV3-1 (or the pseudogene TRBV3-2) to TRBJ1-1; tentative D call: TRBD1 (5 bases). V was clipped by 5 bases and J by 8 bases, with 15 bases between them. Germline loops: CDR1 LGHDT, CDR2 YNNKEL (reference sequence). This CDR3 region has 13 residues. CDR3 bases: TGTGCCAGCAGCGCGCGGGAGACAGCAGAAGCTTTCTTT. It yields the protein CASSARETAEAFF.

This sequence joins TRBV3-1 (or the pseudogene TRBV3-2) and TRBJ1-2; 10 bases align to TRBD1. The length of the CDR3 is 13 residues. Germline loops: CDR1 LGHDT, CDR2 YNNKEL (reference sequence). The trim removed 7 bases at V and 8 bases at J, leaving 7 bases unmatched. Here the CDR3 DNA reads TGTGCCAGCACTGGGGGGGACAGGGGCGGCTACACCTTC. It is translated as CASTGGDRGGYTF.

V is TRBV5-1 and J is TRBJ1-4; the D gene is possibly TRBD1 (6 bases). The CDR3 is 15 amino acids. Looked up from germline, CDR1 is SGHRS and CDR2 is YFSETQ. Between the trimmed V and J ends, which lost 4 bases and 7 bases, there was a span of 17 bases. In DNA, the CDR3 is TGCGCCAGCAGCACTTCAGGGGCGCTGGGTGAAAAACTGTTTTTT. It codes for CASSTSGALGEKLFF.